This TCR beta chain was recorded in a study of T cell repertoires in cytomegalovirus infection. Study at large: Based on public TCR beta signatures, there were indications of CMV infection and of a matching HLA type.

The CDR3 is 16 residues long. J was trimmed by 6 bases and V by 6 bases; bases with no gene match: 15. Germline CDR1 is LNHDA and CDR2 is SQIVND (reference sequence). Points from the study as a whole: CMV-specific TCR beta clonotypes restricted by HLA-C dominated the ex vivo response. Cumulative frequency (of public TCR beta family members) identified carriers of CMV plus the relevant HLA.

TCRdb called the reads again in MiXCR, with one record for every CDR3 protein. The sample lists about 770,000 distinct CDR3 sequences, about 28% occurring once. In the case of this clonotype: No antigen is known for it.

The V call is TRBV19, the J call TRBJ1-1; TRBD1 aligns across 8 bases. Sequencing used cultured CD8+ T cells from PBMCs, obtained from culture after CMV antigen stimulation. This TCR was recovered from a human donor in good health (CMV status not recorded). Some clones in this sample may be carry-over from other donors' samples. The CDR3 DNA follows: TGTGCCAGTAGCGAGATAACTACAGGGGGTCGCTCTGAAGCTTTCTTT. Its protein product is CASSEITTGGRSEAFF.